This T cell receptor beta chain was observed in a study of HIV-infected children after antiretroviral therapy interruption. This clonotype showed up many times. V lost 7 bases and J 4 bases, leaving 19 bases between the germline ends. The germline gives CDR1 MNHEY, CDR2 SVGEGT. The CDR3 has 15 residues. Treatment of the sample: PENTA 11 planned treatment interruption arm or continuous ART arm. Unique molecular identifiers were included in an RNA-based 3' RACE TCR library. One entry per CDR3 protein, called by TCRdb with MiXCR from the 3' RACE reads. The sample carries some 40,000 distinct CDR3 sequences, approximately 7% recorded once.

This clonotype was sampled from a pool of human donors with HIV. V gene TRBV6-2 or TRBV6-3 combines with J gene TRBJ1-1; D is possibly TRBD1 (5 bases). Material: CD45RA+ CD4+ T cells from PBMCs, pooled from several time points, obtained from a donor given antiretroviral therapy, either interrupted or continuous. The subset: naive CD4+ CD45RA+ CD45RO- T cells. CDR3 loop: CASTPKQGARTEAFF. Written as DNA, the CDR3 is TGTGCCAGCACTCCGAAACAAGGGGCGCGCACTGAAGCTTTCTTT.